Presented here are 21 T cell receptor beta chains from one specimen sequenced in a study of T cell responses to AZD1222 COVID-19 vaccine. Some clones are missing from TCRdb's copy, which holds only in-frame ones; the method was immunoSEQ multiplex PCR. This table holds 100,000 to 150,000 clones, roughly 84% found once. Here the sequenced sample was peripheral blood, taken 28 days after the second AZD1222 dose. These receptors all stem from an adult who received the AZD1222 COVID-19 vaccine.

The J gene is TRBJ1-3, the V gene TRBV6-5; 8 bases agree with TRBD1. The ends lost 0 bases at V and 4 bases at J; junction bases unmatched: 5. Germline V CDR1 and CDR2: MNHEY, SVGAGI. The CDR3 consists of 16 residues. The CDR3 loop reads CASSYSRGLRGNTIYF. DNA for the CDR3: TGTGCCAGCAGTTACTCCAGGGGGCTAAGGGGAAACACCATATATTTT.

This clone came up a few times. This rearrangement joins TRBV7-9 to TRBJ1-1; D uncertain. Germline assignment: CDR1 SEHNR and CDR2 FQNEAQ (reference sequence). V was pared by 4 bases and J by 10 bases, with 7 bases between. The CDR3 extends over 10 amino acids. CDR3 sequence: CASSSYRAFF. CDR3 DNA sequence: TGTGCCAGCAGCTCCTATCGAGCTTTCTTT.

DNA of the CDR3: TGTGCCAGTATGAGGGGCAGGGATCGTTCACCCCTCCACTTT. It is translated as CASMRGRDRSPLHF. The chain couples TRBV19 to TRBJ1-6, with a weak D call TRBD1 (5 bases). This CDR3 has 14 amino acids. V lost 7 bases and J lost 9, with 16 bases in between. Germline V gives CDR1 LNHDA, CDR2 SQIVND (reference sequence).

V and J are TRBV7-8 and TRBJ1-4; 8 bases are shared with TRBD1. Trimming removed 0 bases from V and 8 bases from J; junction bases left unmatched: 8. The CDR3 sequence is 16 residues long. The germline CDR1 and CDR2 sequences are SGHVS and FQNEAQ. This CDR3 reads CASSLALDRAREKLFF. Here the CDR3 DNA reads TGTGCCAGCAGCTTAGCATTGGACAGGGCCAGGGAAAAACTGTTTTTT.

This sequence joins TRBV7-2 and TRBJ2-7, with 9 bases identical to TRBD1. The CDR3 spans 16 residues. Germline lookup yields CDR1 SGHTA and CDR2 FQGNSA. Trimming took 2 bases from V and 2 from J; bases not matched to a gene: 7. CDR3 sequence (DNA): TGTGCCAGCAGCTTACTCGGGACAGGGTTCCCCTACGAGCAGTACTTC. This sequence encodes CASSLLGTGFPYEQYF.

This chain uses TRBV7-8 with TRBJ2-1; 7 nucleotides line up with TRBD2. There are 13 residues in the CDR3. Per germline, CDR1 SGHVS and CDR2 FQNEAQ. J lost 5 bases, V lost 6 bases, and 4 bases had no gene match. For the CDR3, the DNA is TGTGCCAGCAGTCGAGGGACTAACAATGAGCAGTTCTTC. It specifies CASSRGTNNEQFF.

This chain uses TRBV28 with TRBJ1-1, with a tentative D call TRBD1 (6 bases). The germline V and J ends were trimmed by 7 bases and 5 bases, with 20 bases remaining between them. Germline CDR1 and CDR2: MDHEN and SYDVKM. The CDR3 extends over 15 amino acids. For the CDR3, the DNA is TGTGCCAGCACCTTGGGGGGGGCCTGGGGAACTGAAGCTTTCTTT. Its translation is CASTLGGAWGTEAFF.

As concerns this clone: At one end the junction does not follow the germline gene, possibly because of a read error. V and J are TRBV7-7 and TRBJ1-5; D unclear. The CDR3 totals 17 residues. Germline V gene data show CDR1 as SSHAT and CDR2 as FNYEAQ (reference sequence). CDR3 loop: CASSLAPARRINQPQHF. Here the CDR3 DNA reads TGTGCTAGCAGCTTAGCCCCGGCAAGGCGGATAAATCAGCCCCAGCATTTT. Based on the CDR3 plus reference TRBV7-7 and TRBJ1-5, the full variable domain is GAGVSQSPRYKVTKRGQDVTLRCDPISSHATLYWYQQALGQGPEFLTYFNYEAQPDKSGLPSDRFSAERPEGSISTLTIQRTEQRDSAMYRCASSLAPARRINQPQHFGDGTRLSIL.

This chain connects TRBV12-3 or TRBV12-4 to TRBJ2-4, with D tentatively TRBD1 or TRBD2 (5 bases each). This CDR3 is built from 13 residues. Trimming stripped 0 bases from V and 10 bases from J, with 10 bases between. The CDR3: CASSLARAGIQYF. As DNA, the CDR3 is TGTGCCAGCAGTTTAGCGAGGGCAGGGATTCAGTACTTC.

Only one count was recorded for this clone. The chain combines TRBV12-5 with TRBJ2-5, with 11 bases matching TRBD2. Germline values: CDR1 LGHNT, CDR2 FRNRAP. The CDR3 length is 22 residues. Unmatched junction bases numbered 19, after V lost 1 base and J lost 0 bases. DNA of the CDR3: TGTGCTAGTGGTTTGGCCCAAAAAGGGGGACTAGCGGCCGAGATATACCAAGAGACCCAGTACTTC. It encodes CASGLAQKGGLAAEIYQETQYF.

V and J are TRBV10-3 and TRBJ1-2, with a possible D match to TRBD1 (5 bases). Trimming took off 0 bases at V and 8 bases at J, with 13 bases between the two ends. CDR1 is ENHRY, CDR2 SYGVKD, per germline. The CDR3 is 14 residues long. The CDR3 DNA reads as TGTGCCATCAGTGAGTCTGCAGGGAGGAACGGCTACACCTTC. It codes for CAISESAGRNGYTF.

The V and J genes are TRBV5-1 and TRBJ2-6; D not certain. CDR3 size: 15 residues. The V and J ends lost 0 bases and 1 base respectively, with 5 bases between them. CDR1 is SGHRS, CDR2 YFSETQ, per germline. The DNA for the CDR3 is TGCGCCAGCAGCTTGGAAGAGTCTGGGGCCAACGTCCTGACTTTC. As protein: CASSLEESGANVLTF.

This rearrangement joins TRBV18 to TRBJ1-2; 11 bases fit TRBD1. This CDR3 has 16 residues. The ends lost 6 bases at V and 6 bases at J; junction bases unmatched: 12. Germline assignment: CDR1 KGHSH and CDR2 LQKENI. CDR3 protein: CASSQLVTGQGDGYTF. The CDR3 DNA is TGTGCCAGCTCCCAGCTCGTTACGGGACAGGGGGATGGCTACACCTTC. The full variable domain, its missing parts supplied by reference TRBV18 and TRBJ1-2, is NAGVMQNPRHLVRRRGQEARLRCSPMKGHSHVYWYRQLPEEGLKFMVYLQKENIIDESGMPKERFSAEFPKEGPSILRIQQVVRGDSAAYFCASSQLVTGQGDGYTFGSGTRLTVV.

This chain connects TRBV5-1 to TRBJ1-6, with 8 bases matching TRBD1. The CDR3 spans 15 residues. J gave up 8 bases and V 2 bases, and 6 bases lay outside the gene matches. Germline CDR1 is SGHRS and CDR2 is YFSETQ. DNA for the CDR3: TGCGCCAGCAGCTTCACAGGGGGTATGGATTCACCCCTCCACTTT. This codes for CASSFTGGMDSPLHF. The variable domain in full, with the rest retrieved from reference TRBV5-1 and TRBJ1-6, is KAGVTQTPRYLIKTRGQQVTLSCSPISGHRSVSWYQQTPGQGLQFLFEYFSETQRNKGNFPGRFSGRQFSNSRSEMNVSTLELGDSALYLCASSFTGGMDSPLHFGNGTRLTVT.

This clone was detected a few times. The gene calls are TRBV7-6 and TRBJ1-1; D may be TRBD1 (5 bases). Trimming pared 1 base from V and 1 base from J, leaving 7 bases between. CDR3 size: 14 residues. Germline V lookup: CDR1 SGHVS, CDR2 FNYEAQ. The CDR3: CASSLGQGNTEAFF. The DNA for the CDR3 is TGTGCCAGCAGCTTAGGTCAGGGGAACACTGAAGCTTTCTTT.

This clone was picked up a small number of times. The chain has TRBV4-3 and TRBJ2-1, with 16 bases identical to TRBD2. Germline V gene sequence: CDR1 LGHNA, CDR2 YSLEER. The CDR3 runs 19 residues. With 1 base clipped from V and 4 bases from J, the junction kept 7 bases outside the gene matches. CDR3: CASSQAGTSGGARYNEQFF. The CDR3 DNA is TGCGCCAGCAGCCAAGCCGGGACTAGCGGGGGGGCCAGATACAATGAGCAGTTCTTC.

This chain joins TRBV28 and TRBJ1-2, with D maybe TRBD1 (5 bases). Trimming cost V 5 bases and J 4 bases, with 14 bases left between them. This CDR3 contains 14 residues. Per germline, CDR1 MDHEN and CDR2 SYDVKM. The CDR3 DNA reads as TGTGCCAGCAGTCTGCCCGGGACGGGCTATGGCTACACCTTC. As protein: CASSLPGTGYGYTF.

This chain connects TRBV6-5 to TRBJ2-7; 10 bases line up with TRBD1. The J segment lost 2 bases and the V segment lost 10 bases, leaving 8 bases of the junction unmatched. The germline V gene encodes CDR1 MNHEY and CDR2 SVGAGI. CDR3 length equals 14 residues. The CDR3 is CATSDRGRTYEQYF. The CDR3 coding sequence is TGTGCCACCTCAGACAGGGGGCGTACCTACGAGCAGTACTTC.

The chain carries TRBV27 and TRBJ2-3; 8 positions match TRBD1. Germline V gene lookup returns CDR1 MNHEY and CDR2 SMNVEV (reference sequence). With 9 bases clipped from V and 2 bases from J, the junction kept 7 bases outside the gene matches. The CDR3 runs to 14 residues. The CDR3 DNA reads TGTGCCAGTGGACAGGGCATTAACACAGATACGCAGTATTTT. It yields the protein CASGQGINTDTQYF.

This clone was counted at least ten times. The V and J genes are TRBV9 and TRBJ2-2; tentatively, D is TRBD2 (6 bases). This CDR3 spans 14 amino acids. V lost 4 bases and J 2 bases, leaving 9 bases between the germline ends. The germline V gene encodes CDR1 SGDLS and CDR2 YYNGEE. CDR3 nucleotides: TGTGCCAGCAGCATAGCGGATAACACCGGGGAGCTGTTTTTT. Translated: CASSIADNTGELFF.

The chain joins TRBV5-6 to TRBJ1-1, with D possibly TRBD1 on 5 matching bases. CDR1 is SGHDT, CDR2 YYEEEE, per germline. Trimming took 2 bases from V and 7 from J, leaving 12 bases between them. The CDR3 consists of 13 residues. CDR3 region: CASSFRDRIEAFF. The CDR3 coding sequence is TGTGCCAGCAGCTTCCGGGACCGAATTGAAGCTTTCTTT.